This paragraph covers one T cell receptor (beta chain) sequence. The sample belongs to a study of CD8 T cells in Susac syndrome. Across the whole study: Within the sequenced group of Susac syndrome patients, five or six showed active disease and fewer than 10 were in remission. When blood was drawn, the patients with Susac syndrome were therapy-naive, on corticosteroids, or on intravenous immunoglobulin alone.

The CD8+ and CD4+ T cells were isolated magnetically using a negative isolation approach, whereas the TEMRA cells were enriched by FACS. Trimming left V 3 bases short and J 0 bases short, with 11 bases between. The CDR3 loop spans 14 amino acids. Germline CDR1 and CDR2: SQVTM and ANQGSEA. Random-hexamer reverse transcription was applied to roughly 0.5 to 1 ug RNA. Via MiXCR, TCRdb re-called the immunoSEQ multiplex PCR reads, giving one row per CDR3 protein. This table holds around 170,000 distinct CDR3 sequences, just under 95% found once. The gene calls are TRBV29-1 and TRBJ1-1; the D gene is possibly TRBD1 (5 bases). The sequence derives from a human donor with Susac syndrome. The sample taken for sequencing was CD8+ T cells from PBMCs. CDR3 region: CSVDQGYMNTEAFF. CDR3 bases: TGCAGCGTTGATCAGGGATATATGAACACTGAAGCTTTCTTT.